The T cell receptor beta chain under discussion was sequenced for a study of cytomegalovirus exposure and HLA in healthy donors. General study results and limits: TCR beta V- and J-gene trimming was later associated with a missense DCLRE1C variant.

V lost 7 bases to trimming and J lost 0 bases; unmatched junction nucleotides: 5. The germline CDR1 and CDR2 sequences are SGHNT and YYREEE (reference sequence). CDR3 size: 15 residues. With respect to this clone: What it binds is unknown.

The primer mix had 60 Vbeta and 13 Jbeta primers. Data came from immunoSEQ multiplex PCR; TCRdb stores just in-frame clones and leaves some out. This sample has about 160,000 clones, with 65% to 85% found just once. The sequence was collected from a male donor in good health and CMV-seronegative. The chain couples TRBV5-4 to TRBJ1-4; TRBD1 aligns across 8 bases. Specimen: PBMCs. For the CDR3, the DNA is TGTGCCAGCGGGACAGGAAAAGCAACTAATGAAAAACTGTTTTTT. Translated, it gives CASGTGKATNEKLFF.